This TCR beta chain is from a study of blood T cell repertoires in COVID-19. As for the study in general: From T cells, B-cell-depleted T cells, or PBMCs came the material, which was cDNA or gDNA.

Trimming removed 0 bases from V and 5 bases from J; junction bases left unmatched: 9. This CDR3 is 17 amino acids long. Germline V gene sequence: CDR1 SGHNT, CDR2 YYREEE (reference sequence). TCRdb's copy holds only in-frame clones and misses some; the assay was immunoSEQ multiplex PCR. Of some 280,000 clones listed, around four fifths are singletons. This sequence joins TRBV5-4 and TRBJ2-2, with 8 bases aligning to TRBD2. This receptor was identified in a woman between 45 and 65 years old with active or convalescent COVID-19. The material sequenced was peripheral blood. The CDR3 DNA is TGTGCCAGCAGCTTGGTTGGGCGGGGGGCTCTGACCGGGGAGCTGTTTTTT. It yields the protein CASSLVGRGALTGELFF.